The source of this T cell receptor (beta chain) is a study of regulatory T cells in long-lasting Graves disease. Study summary: Persistent Graves' disease required over 5 years of antithyroid drugs and positive TSH receptor antibodies. Notes on the study in general: The number of shared public clonotypes was higher in persistent patients (roughly 2,800) than new patients (966).

The V end lost 1 base, the J end lost 1 base, and 10 bases lay between the germline ends. Germline V lookup: CDR1 SEHNR, CDR2 FQNEAQ (reference sequence). This CDR3 has 15 amino acids. Building the TCR beta libraries relied on iRepertoire HTBI primers, and CDR3 regions underwent Arm-PCR. TCRdb fed the multiplex PCR reads into MiXCR, producing one record per CDR3 protein. The repertoire has 600,000 to 800,000 distinct CDR3 sequences, approximately 29% of them found once; the top ten carry 40% to 55%. The time point was: persistent/refractory GD, antithyroid drugs over 5 years with positive TRAb. The TCR library was prepared using RNA isolated from PBMCs. This clonotype was seen a handful of times. Its antigen is as yet unknown.

The chain has TRBV7-9 and TRBJ2-5; D ambiguous. The sequence was collected from a female donor with Graves disease. The sample consisted of peripheral blood mononuclear cells (PBMCs), taken when the disease was refractory, from a patient treated with antithyroid drugs. The CDR3 DNA reads as TGTGCCAGCAGCTTAGGGCCTACCAGCCAAGAGACCCAGTACTTC. It yields the protein CASSLGPTSQETQYF.